Listed here are 30 T cell receptor beta chains from one sample, sequenced in a study of brain T cells in children with intractable seizures. Time point in this sample: blood from clinic visit 5 months post-surgery; TSC patient then seizure free. Profiling relied on immunoSEQ multiplex PCR, and the TCRdb table lists in-frame clones only, not all of them. The sample records about 340,000 clones, about 93% being singletons. Here the sequenced sample was peripheral blood, taken about 5 months after surgery. Source of these receptors: a boy in the first two years of life with tuberous sclerosis and intractable seizures.

V usage is TRBV11-2 and J usage is TRBJ2-1, with D uncertain. Germline V lookup: CDR1 SGHAT, CDR2 FQNNGV. The V end was cut by 6 bases, the J end by 7 bases, with 10 bases between. The CDR3 extends over 12 amino acids. CDR3: CASSLVGNEQFF. Written as DNA, the CDR3 is TGTGCCAGCAGTTTGGTGGGGAATGAGCAGTTCTTC.

CDR3 protein: CASSIDRVGWETQYF. Here the CDR3 DNA reads TGTGCCAGCAGCATCGACAGGGTCGGATGGGAGACCCAGTACTTC. V gene TRBV5-6 combines with J gene TRBJ2-5, with 7 bases fitting TRBD1. This CDR3 spans 15 amino acids. With 4 bases clipped from V and 5 bases from J, the junction kept 11 bases outside the gene matches. The V gene's germline CDR1 is SGHDT and CDR2 YYEEEE.

The V and J genes are TRBV10-3 and TRBJ1-2, with 8 bases lining up with TRBD1. The trim removed 5 bases at V and 6 bases at J, leaving 5 bases unmatched. Per the germline V gene, CDR1 is ENHRY and CDR2 is SYGVKD. The CDR3 runs 13 residues. The CDR3 here is CAISYKQGDGYTF. In DNA form, the CDR3 reads TGTGCCATCAGTTACAAACAGGGGGATGGCTACACCTTC.

This clone was seen just once. The chain recombines TRBV28 with TRBJ2-2; no definite D call. Looked up from germline, CDR1 is MDHEN and CDR2 is SYDVKM. The CDR3 extends over 16 amino acids. The V gene lost 5 bases and the J gene lost 2 bases, with 15 bases spanning the gap. Here the CDR3 reads CASSPPRVANTGELFF. The CDR3, as DNA: TGTGCCAGCAGTCCCCCTCGGGTGGCCAACACCGGGGAGCTGTTTTTT.

The V and J genes are TRBV27 and TRBJ2-7, with 7 nucleotides matching TRBD2. Trimming removed 2 bases from V and 4 bases from J; junction bases left unmatched: 5. Germline assignment: CDR1 MNHEY and CDR2 SMNVEV (reference sequence). The CDR3 covers 14 residues. CDR3 coding DNA: TGTGCCAGCAGTTTAACTAGCGCCGCATACGAGCAGTACTTC. Protein sequence: CASSLTSAAYEQYF.

The CDR3 DNA sequence: TGTGCCAGCAGCGTACTCCGGGACAGGGTTTACAATGAGCAGTTCTTC. Translated, it gives CASSVLRDRVYNEQFF. The V call is TRBV11-1, the J call TRBJ2-1; TRBD1 agrees at 9 bases. Germline values: CDR1 SGHAT, CDR2 FQDESV (reference sequence). Germline trimming cut 5 bases from V and 4 bases from J; bases unmatched to any gene: 9. The CDR3 extends over 16 amino acids.

The rearrangement joins TRBV4-1 to TRBJ2-2; no clear D. Germline V gives CDR1 MGHRA, CDR2 YSYEKL. The CDR3 consists of 15 residues. Trimming pared 1 base from V and 2 bases from J, leaving 8 bases between. The CDR3 region is CASSQVYRNTGELFF. CDR3 DNA: TGCGCCAGCAGCCAAGTCTACCGAAACACCGGGGAGCTGTTTTTT.

The chain recombines TRBV6-7 with TRBJ2-5, with 10 bases identical to TRBD1. TRBV6-7 is known as an ORF, though its function is uncertain. The CDR3 has 17 amino acids. The junction had 13 bases not matched to a gene; V was cut back by 7 bases and J by 2 bases. CDR3 sequence (DNA): TGTGCCAGCAACAACCTTAACGGACAGGGGGAACAAGAGACCCAGTACTTC. Residues: CASNNLNGQGEQETQYF.

The rearrangement joins TRBV2 to TRBJ2-7; a weak D match, TRBD1 (6 bases). V gave up 2 bases and J gave up 1 base, with 24 bases separating them. This CDR3 is built from 19 residues. In germline, CDR1 is SNHLY, CDR2 FYNNEI. CDR3 nucleotides: TGTGCCAGCAGTGAAAGGGGACATGGGAGCTCCTACGTATCCTACGAGCAGTACTTC. It is translated as CASSERGHGSSYVSYEQYF.

The table lists this clone with a count of one. This chain connects TRBV14 to TRBJ2-7; D gene uncertain. Germline lookup yields CDR1 SGHDN and CDR2 FVKESK. CDR3 length: 12 residues. With 4 bases removed from V and 9 bases from J, the gap between germline ends came to 13 bases. The CDR3 sequence: CASSRHQDSQYF. The CDR3 nucleotides read TGTGCCAGCAGCCGTCACCAAGATTCGCAGTACTTC.

The gene calls are TRBV10-3 and TRBJ1-1; D might be TRBD1 (5 bases). Per germline, CDR1 ENHRY and CDR2 SYGVKD. The V gene lost 6 bases and the J gene lost 1 base, with 12 bases spanning the gap. The CDR3 runs 14 residues. This CDR3 reads CAIRPDSSNTEAFF. The DNA for the CDR3 is TGTGCCATCAGGCCAGACAGTTCGAACACTGAAGCTTTCTTT.

This chain links TRBV27 with TRBJ1-2; weak D call: TRBD1 (5 bases). In germline, CDR1 is MNHEY, CDR2 SMNVEV (reference sequence). Deletions cut 4 bases from V and 5 bases from J, with 8 bases between. This CDR3 comprises 12 residues. The DNA of the CDR3 is TGTGCCAGCAGTTCGGGACCGTATGGCTACACCTTC. Its translation: CASSSGPYGYTF.

This clone showed up just once. The chain's CDR3 is CASSLGLGGSINEQFF. CDR3 DNA: TGCGCCAGCAGCTTGGGTCTGGGGGGGTCCATCAATGAGCAGTTCTTC. The rearrangement joins TRBV5-1 to TRBJ2-1; 7 bases are shared with TRBD2. V dropped 0 bases and J dropped 6; count of bases not matched to a gene: 9. CDR3 length: 16 residues. Germline V gene sequence: CDR1 SGHRS, CDR2 YFSETQ.

The chain uses TRBV2 and TRBJ2-3; no reliable D call. V was pared by 9 bases and J by 0 bases, with 4 bases between. The CDR3 has 11 amino acids. Germline-derived CDR1 and CDR2 are SNHLY and FYNNEI. The CDR3 spells CASTSTDTQYF. The CDR3 DNA reads as TGTGCCAGTACTAGCACAGATACGCAGTATTTT.

V gene TRBV4-1 combines with J gene TRBJ1-5; D ambiguous. The germline V gene encodes CDR1 MGHRA and CDR2 YSYEKL. V gave up 3 bases and J gave up 0 bases, with 6 bases separating them. The CDR3 covers 14 residues. Here the CDR3 reads CASSHRYSNQPQHF. As DNA, the CDR3 is TGCGCCAGCAGCCACCGTTATAGCAATCAGCCCCAGCATTTT.

The chain is built from TRBV3-1 (or the pseudogene TRBV3-2) and TRBJ2-5; D might be TRBD2 (5 bases). CDR3 length: 15 residues. The germline V gene encodes CDR1 LGHDT and CDR2 YNNKEL (reference sequence). V lost 2 bases to trimming and J lost 1 base, with 11 bases between them. The CDR3: CASSQFTRFQETQYF. In DNA, the CDR3 is TGTGCCAGCAGCCAATTCACTAGGTTCCAAGAGACCCAGTACTTC.

V gene TRBV9 combines with J gene TRBJ1-2; D unresolved. The V and J ends lost 0 bases and 6 bases respectively, with 15 bases between them. The CDR3 has 15 residues. Germline V lookup: CDR1 SGDLS, CDR2 YYNGEE. The CDR3 reads CASSVEAGREHGYTF. The CDR3 bases are TGTGCCAGCAGCGTAGAGGCAGGCAGAGAACATGGCTACACCTTC. The full variable domain, its missing parts supplied by reference TRBV9 and TRBJ1-2, is DSGVTQTPKHLITATGQRVTLRCSPRSGDLSVYWYQQSLDQGLQFLIQYYNGEERAKGNILERFSAQQFPDLHSELNLSSLELGDSALYFCASSVEAGREHGYTFGSGTRLTVV.

V usage is TRBV5-1 and J usage is TRBJ1-3, with D possibly matching TRBD1 (6 bases). The V gene lost 2 bases and the J gene lost 2 bases, with 8 bases spanning the gap. The CDR3 loop spans 14 amino acids. Germline CDR1 is SGHRS and CDR2 is YFSETQ. The CDR3 DNA reads as TGCGCCAGCAGCTTACAGGGACCTGGAAACACCATATATTTT. This sequence encodes CASSLQGPGNTIYF.

The chain uses TRBV12-3 or TRBV12-4 and TRBJ1-1, with unresolved D. Trimming stripped 5 bases from V and 4 bases from J, with 8 bases between. The CDR3 sequence is 12 residues long. CDR3 sequence (DNA): TGTGCCAGCAGTCCCTCTCCCACTGAAGCTTTCTTT. Protein sequence: CASSPSPTEAFF.

The genes are TRBV9 and TRBJ1-1, with a tentative D call TRBD1 (5 bases). This CDR3 region has 15 residues. V was pared by 1 base and J by 4 bases, with 14 bases between. The germline CDR1 and CDR2 sequences are SGDLS and YYNGEE. The CDR3 bases are TGTGCCAGCAGCGTAAACCCCGGCGGGGGCACTGAAGCTTTCTTT. Translation gives CASSVNPGGGTEAFF.

V usage is TRBV6-4 and J usage is TRBJ1-5; weak D call: TRBD1 (5 bases). The CDR3 is made up of 16 amino acids. Trimming stripped 0 bases from V and 7 bases from J, with 16 bases between. Germline V CDR1 and CDR2: MRHNA, SNTAGT. CDR3 sequence reads: CASSDSRTGRYQPQHF. As DNA, the CDR3 is TGTGCCAGCAGTGACTCGCGCACGGGACGGTACCAGCCCCAGCATTTT.

The chain recombines TRBV2 with TRBJ2-2; D is unclear. Germline-derived CDR1 and CDR2 are SNHLY and FYNNEI. The CDR3 length is 13 residues. Trimming removed 4 bases at V and 4 bases at J, with 7 bases between. CDR3 loop: CASSASGTGELFF. In nucleotides, the CDR3 is TGTGCCAGCAGTGCGTCAGGCACCGGGGAGCTGTTTTTT.

The chain employs TRBV4-1 and TRBJ2-1, with D perhaps matching TRBD2 (6 bases). Trimming removed 6 bases from V and 6 bases from J, with 24 bases in between. Germline V lookup: CDR1 MGHRA, CDR2 YSYEKL. The CDR3 consists of 17 residues. The CDR3 loop reads CASRPNPTSPQANEQFF. In nucleotides, the CDR3 is TGCGCCAGCAGGCCTAACCCGACTAGTCCACAGGCCAATGAGCAGTTCTTC.

This chain uses TRBV5-1 with TRBJ2-3; TRBD1 agrees at 7 bases. The CDR3 is 14 amino acids. Germline V gene sequence: CDR1 SGHRS, CDR2 YFSETQ. V dropped 3 bases and J dropped 3; count of bases not matched to a gene: 4. This chain's CDR3 is CASSSGTATDTQYF. The CDR3 bases are TGCGCCAGCAGCTCCGGGACAGCTACAGATACGCAGTATTTT.

The chain links TRBV6-5 to TRBJ2-1, with D perhaps TRBD2 (6 bases). The CDR3 loop spans 13 amino acids. Trimming took off 8 bases at V and 7 bases at J, with 15 bases between the two ends. CDR1 and CDR2 (germline): MNHEY, SVGAGI. The CDR3 DNA is TGTGCCAGCGGTTCGTTTGGGGGGAATGAGCAGTTCTTC. Translation gives CASGSFGGNEQFF.

This chain links TRBV7-3 with TRBJ2-7; D is possibly TRBD1 (6 bases). The CDR3 is 13 residues long. V lost 1 base and J 7 bases, leaving 11 bases between the germline ends. CDR1 SGHTA and CDR2 FQGTGA come from the germline V gene. The CDR3 bases are TGTGCCAGCAGCTTAATTACCGGGACAGAGCAGTACTTC. Its translation: CASSLITGTEQYF.

The CDR3 loop is CASSEGSGAGETQYF. The CDR3 coding sequence is TGTGCCAGCAGTGAAGGTTCGGGGGCAGGGGAGACCCAGTACTTC. V is TRBV2 and J is TRBJ2-5; TRBD1 or TRBD2 may be the D gene (6 bases each). CDR3 length: 15 residues. V lost 1 base and J lost 5, with 14 bases in between. CDR1 is SNHLY and CDR2 is FYNNEI in the germline V gene.

The V call is TRBV24-1, the J call TRBJ1-5, with D tentatively TRBD1 (6 bases). V was pared by 9 bases and J by 3 bases, with 26 bases between. CDR3 length equals 18 residues. The germline V gene has CDR1 KGHDR and CDR2 SFDVKD. CDR3 residues: CATPYCLGAVYPNQPQHF. The CDR3 DNA follows: TGTGCCACCCCATATTGTTTGGGGGCCGTATACCCCAATCAGCCCCAGCATTTT.

The DNA for the CDR3 is TGTGCCAGCTCACCAAGGACTGAAGGCCTCGCTGGGGCCAACGTCCTGACTTTC. Translated, it gives CASSPRTEGLAGANVLTF. The rearrangement joins TRBV18 to TRBJ2-6, with a possible D match to TRBD2 (5 bases). Trimming stripped 2 bases from V and 2 bases from J, with 16 bases between. The CDR3 runs to 18 residues. In germline, CDR1 is KGHSH, CDR2 LQKENI.

DNA of the CDR3: TGTGCCACCAGTGAGGGGGAGGGGGCGGATACGCAGTATTTT. It yields the protein CATSEGEGADTQYF. The chain links TRBV24-1 to TRBJ2-3; D is possibly TRBD1 or TRBD2 (7 bases each). V was pared by 4 bases and J by 6 bases, with 13 bases between. The CDR3 has 14 residues. Germline CDR1 reads KGHDR; CDR2 reads SFDVKD.